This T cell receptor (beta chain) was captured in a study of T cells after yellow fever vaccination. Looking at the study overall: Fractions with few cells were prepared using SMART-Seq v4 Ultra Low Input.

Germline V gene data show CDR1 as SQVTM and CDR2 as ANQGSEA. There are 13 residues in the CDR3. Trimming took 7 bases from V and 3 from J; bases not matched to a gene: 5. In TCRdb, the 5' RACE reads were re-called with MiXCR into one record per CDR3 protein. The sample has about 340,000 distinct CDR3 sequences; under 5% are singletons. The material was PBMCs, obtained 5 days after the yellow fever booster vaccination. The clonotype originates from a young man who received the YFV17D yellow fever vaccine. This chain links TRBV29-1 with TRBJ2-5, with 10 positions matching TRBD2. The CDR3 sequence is CSGYLAGEETQYF. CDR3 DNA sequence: TGCAGCGGGTATCTAGCGGGGGAAGAGACCCAGTACTTC. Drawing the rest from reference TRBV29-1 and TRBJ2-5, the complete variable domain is SAVISQKPSRDICQRGTSLTIQCQVDSQVTMMFWYRQQPGQSLTLIATANQGSEATYESGFVIDKFPISRPNLTFSTLTVSNMSPEDSSIYLCSGYLAGEETQYFGPGTRLLVL.